The 11 T cell receptor beta chains below were found in one sample sequenced in a study of radiation and T cells in renal cell carcinoma. Time point here: blood 2 weeks post-SBRT. Treatment given: 15 Gy SBRT to primary tumor, nephrectomy 4 weeks later. The repertoire was sequenced with immunoSEQ multiplex PCR; TCRdb's copy has only in-frame clones and lacks some. The data contain about 120,000 clones, about four fifths of them seen just once; the ten biggest clones take up approximately 5%. This material consisted of blood, taken from a patient whose treatment included radiotherapy and nephrectomy. All receptors derive from a man aged 50-59 years with renal cell carcinoma.

The chain recombines TRBV7-9 with TRBJ2-7; the D is unclear. The CDR3 runs to 14 residues. Germline CDR1 is SEHNR and CDR2 is FQNEAQ (reference sequence). Trimming cost V 3 bases and J 6 bases, with 15 bases left between them. CDR3 coding DNA: TGTGCCAGCAGCTTGGATTTGGCGTTAATCGAGCAGTACTTC. It yields the protein CASSLDLALIEQYF.

V usage is TRBV27 and J usage is TRBJ2-7; D unresolved. CDR3 size: 14 residues. Germline V gene sequence: CDR1 MNHEY, CDR2 SMNVEV (reference sequence). Trimming shortened V by 6 bases and J by 0 bases, and 12 bases separated the two germline ends. As DNA, the CDR3 is TGTGCCAGCAGCTCTGCCCCCCTCTCCTACGAGCAGTACTTC. It translates to CASSSAPLSYEQYF.

V gene TRBV7-2 combines with J gene TRBJ1-1; TRBD1 is a possible D gene (6 bases). The CDR3 covers 14 residues. Trimming pared 5 bases from V and 10 bases from J, leaving 20 bases between. CDR1 and CDR2 from the germline V gene are SGHTA and FQGNSA. The CDR3 loop is CASSTQVGARGAFF. In DNA form, the CDR3 reads TGTGCCAGCAGCACTCAAGTGGGAGCCAGGGGAGCTTTCTTT. The full variable domain, completed using reference TRBV7-2 and TRBJ1-1, is GAGVSQSPSNKVTEKGKDVELRCDPISGHTALYWYRQSLGQGLEFLIYFQGNSAPDKSGLPSDRFSAERTGGSVSTLTIQRTQQEDSAVYLCASSTQVGARGAFFGQGTRLTVV.

The chain recombines TRBV11-2 with TRBJ2-5, with D maybe TRBD1 (6 bases). From germline, CDR1 is SGHAT and CDR2 FQNNGV. The CDR3 spans 17 residues. Trimming took off 5 bases at V and 2 bases at J, with 21 bases between the two ends. CDR3 bases: TGTGCCAGCAGCATAGCTCGGACAGCCCAATATCAAGAGACCCAGTACTTC. Amino acid sequence: CASSIARTAQYQETQYF.

V usage is TRBV19 and J usage is TRBJ1-5; possible D gene TRBD1, 5 bases. Trimming stripped 1 base from V and 0 bases from J, with 13 bases between. This CDR3 contains 17 residues. Germline values: CDR1 LNHDA, CDR2 SQIVND (reference sequence). In DNA, the CDR3 is TGTGCCAGTAGTATAGGTCTCGTCAGGGTTAGCAATCAGCCCCAGCATTTT. Translated: CASSIGLVRVSNQPQHF.

V is TRBV5-4 and J is TRBJ1-6; D is unresolved. In germline, CDR1 is SGHNT, CDR2 YYREEE (reference sequence). CDR3 size: 14 residues. Trimming removed 0 bases from V and 4 bases from J, with 5 bases in between. The CDR3 protein is CASSLDLYNSPLHF. The CDR3 nucleotides are TGTGCCAGCAGCTTGGACTTATATAATTCACCCCTCCACTTT.

The rearrangement links TRBV29-1 to TRBJ1-5; tentative D call: TRBD1 (5 bases). CDR1 and CDR2 (germline): SQVTM, ANQGSEA. CDR3 length equals 12 residues. The V and J ends lost 7 bases and 4 bases respectively, with 11 bases between them. The chain's CDR3 is CSAGTANQPQHF. For the CDR3, the DNA is TGCAGCGCTGGGACCGCTAATCAGCCCCAGCATTTT.

The chain joins TRBV13 to TRBJ2-5; TRBD1 aligns across 8 bases. The CDR3 loop spans 14 amino acids. CDR1 is PRHDT, CDR2 FYEKMQ, per germline (reference sequence). The V segment lost 9 bases and the J segment 5 bases; nucleotides outside the gene matches: 11. The CDR3 DNA sequence: TGTGCCAGTTTTCCGCAGGGGGCAGGCGAGACCCAGTACTTC. This gives the protein CASFPQGAGETQYF.

This clone has more than one count but fewer than ten. The V gene is TRBV6-5, the J gene TRBJ1-1; D not resolved. The CDR3 runs to 13 residues. V dropped 2 bases and J dropped 4 bases, with 8 bases sitting between them. Germline V CDR1 and CDR2: MNHEY, SVGAGI. The CDR3 nucleotides read TGTGCCAGCAGTTACGGTCGAGGCACTGAAGCTTTCTTT. As protein: CASSYGRGTEAFF.

This rearrangement joins TRBV9 to TRBJ2-5; D perhaps matches TRBD2 (6 bases). This CDR3 region has 17 residues. Germline CDR1 reads SGDLS; CDR2 reads YYNGEE. Trimming pared 4 bases from V and 8 bases from J, leaving 27 bases between. CDR3 sequence: CASSPSGGDHIGVTQYF. In nucleotides, the CDR3 is TGTGCCAGCAGCCCTTCTGGAGGGGACCATATAGGGGTTACCCAGTACTTC.

This clone was picked up one time. The chain joins TRBV19 to TRBJ1-5, with 12 bases aligning to TRBD1. The CDR3 is made up of 16 amino acids. Germline assignment: CDR1 LNHDA and CDR2 SQIVND (reference sequence). With V trimmed by 8 bases and J by 1 base, 6 bases remained unmatched. The CDR3 nucleotides are TGTGCCAGTGGCGGGACAGGGGGCGGGAGCAATCAGCCCCAGCATTTT. Translation gives CASGGTGGGSNQPQHF.